This T cell receptor beta chain was obtained from a study of CXCR3-negative and CXCR3-positive naive CD8 T cells. General observations from the study: Memory CD8+ cells showed much lower diversity, while both naive subsets displayed comparably high diversity. For naive cells, CXCR3-negative and CXCR3-positive subsets had similar TRBV-TRBJ usage; for memory cells, usage differed.

The CDR3 runs 16 residues. In germline, CDR1 is SGHRS, CDR2 YFSETQ. All TRB cDNA libraries came from 5' RACE performed with UMI labels. Each CDR3 protein gets one entry in TCRdb, which reprocessed the 5' RACE reads and gives no DNA. The listing contains about 48,000 distinct CDR3 sequences. As for this clonotype: Its antigen is undetermined.

The sample was memory CD8+ T cells from blood. The chain is built from TRBV5-1 and TRBJ2-2; TCRdb gives TRBD1 as the D gene, but with no DNA this cannot be confirmed. The sequence came from a human donor in good health. Some clones in this sample may be carry-over from other donors' samples. The CDR3 region is CASSQLTDANTGELFF.